This T cell receptor beta chain appears in the sequencing data of a study of blood T cell repertoires in COVID-19. This clone was seen just once. The data were produced by immunoSEQ multiplex PCR, yet TCRdb's version contains in-frame clones alone and is incomplete. The sample has more than 300,000 clones, approximately 89% seen once. V lost 3 bases and J 4 bases, leaving 7 bases between the germline ends. The CDR3 is 13 amino acids. Germline V gene sequence: CDR1 KGHSH, CDR2 LQKENI. The TCR originated in a woman in her 30s with COVID-19, enrolled during active disease. The V gene is TRBV18, the J gene TRBJ2-1; TRBD2 is a possible D gene (6 bases). The source material was peripheral blood. CDR3 sequence: CASSPAGYNEQFF. The CDR3, as DNA: TGTGCCAGCTCACCTGCGGGATACAATGAGCAGTTCTTC. Full variable domain (remainder filled in from reference TRBV18 and TRBJ2-1): NAGVMQNPRHLVRRRGQEARLRCSPMKGHSHVYWYRQLPEEGLKFMVYLQKENIIDESGMPKERFSAEFPKEGPSILRIQQVVRGDSAAYFCASSPAGYNEQFFGPGTRLTVL.